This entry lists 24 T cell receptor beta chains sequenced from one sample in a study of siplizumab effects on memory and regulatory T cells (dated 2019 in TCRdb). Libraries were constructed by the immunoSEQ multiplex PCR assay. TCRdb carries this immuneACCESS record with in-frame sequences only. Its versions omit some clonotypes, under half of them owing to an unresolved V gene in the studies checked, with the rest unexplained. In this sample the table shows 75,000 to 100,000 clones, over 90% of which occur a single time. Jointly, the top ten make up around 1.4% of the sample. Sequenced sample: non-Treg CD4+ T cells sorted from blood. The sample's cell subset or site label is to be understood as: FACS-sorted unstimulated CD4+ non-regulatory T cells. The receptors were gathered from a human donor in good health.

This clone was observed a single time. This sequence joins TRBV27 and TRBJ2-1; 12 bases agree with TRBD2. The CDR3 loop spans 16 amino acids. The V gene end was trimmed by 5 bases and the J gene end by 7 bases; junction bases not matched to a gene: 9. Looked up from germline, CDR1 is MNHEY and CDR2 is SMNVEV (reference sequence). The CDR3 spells CASSDLTSGRRNEQFF. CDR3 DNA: TGTGCCAGCAGTGACCTGACTAGCGGGAGAAGGAATGAGCAGTTCTTC.

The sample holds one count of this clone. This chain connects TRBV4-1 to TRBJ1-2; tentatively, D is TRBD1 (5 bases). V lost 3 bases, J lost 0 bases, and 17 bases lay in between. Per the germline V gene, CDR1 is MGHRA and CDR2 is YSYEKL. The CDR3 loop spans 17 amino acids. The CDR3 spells CASSQRVRKQANYGYTF. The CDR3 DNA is TGCGCCAGCAGCCAGAGAGTCCGGAAACAGGCTAACTATGGCTACACCTTC.

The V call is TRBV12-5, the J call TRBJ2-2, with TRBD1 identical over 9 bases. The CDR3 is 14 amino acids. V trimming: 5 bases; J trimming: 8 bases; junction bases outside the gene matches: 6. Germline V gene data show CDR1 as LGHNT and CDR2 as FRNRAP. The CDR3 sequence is CASGPGQGLGELFF. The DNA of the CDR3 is TGTGCTAGTGGTCCTGGACAGGGGTTGGGGGAGCTGTTTTTT. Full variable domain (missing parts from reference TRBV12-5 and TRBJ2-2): DARVTQTPRHKVTEMGQEVTMRCQPILGHNTVFWYRQTMMQGLELLAYFRNRAPLDDSGMPKDRFSAEMPDATLATLKIQPSEPRDSAVYFCASGPGQGLGELFFGEGSRLTVL.

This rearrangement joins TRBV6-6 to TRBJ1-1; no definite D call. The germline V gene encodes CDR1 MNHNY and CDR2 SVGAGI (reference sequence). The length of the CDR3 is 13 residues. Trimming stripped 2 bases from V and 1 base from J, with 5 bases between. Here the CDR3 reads CASSYAPNTEAFF. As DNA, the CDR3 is TGTGCCAGCAGTTACGCTCCGAACACTGAAGCTTTCTTT.

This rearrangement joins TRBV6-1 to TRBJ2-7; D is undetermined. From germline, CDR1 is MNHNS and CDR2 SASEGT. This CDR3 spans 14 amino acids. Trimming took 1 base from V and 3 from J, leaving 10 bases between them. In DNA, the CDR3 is TGTGCCAGCAGTGAAGGCGGCTCCCACTACGAGCAGTACTTC. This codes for CASSEGGSHYEQYF.

The CDR3 bases are TGTGCCAGCAGAATAGACTCCTACAATGAGCAGTTCTTC. As protein: CASRIDSYNEQFF. This rearrangement joins TRBV28 to TRBJ2-1, with D unclear. Per germline, CDR1 MDHEN and CDR2 SYDVKM. The length of the CDR3 is 13 residues. Trimming shortened V by 6 bases and J by 0 bases, and 6 bases separated the two germline ends.

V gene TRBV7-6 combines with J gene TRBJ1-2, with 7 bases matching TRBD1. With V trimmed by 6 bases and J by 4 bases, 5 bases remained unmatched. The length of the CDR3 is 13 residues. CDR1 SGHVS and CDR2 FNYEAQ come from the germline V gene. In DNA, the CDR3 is TGTGCCAGCAGTTCCAGGGGGGGCTATGGCTACACCTTC. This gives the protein CASSSRGGYGYTF.

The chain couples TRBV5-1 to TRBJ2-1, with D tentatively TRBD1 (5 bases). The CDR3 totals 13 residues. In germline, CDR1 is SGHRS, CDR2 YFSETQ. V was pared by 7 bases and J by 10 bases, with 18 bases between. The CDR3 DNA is TGCGCCAGCTCACAGGTAGTGGTTGAAGAGCAGTTCTTC. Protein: CASSQVVVEEQFF.

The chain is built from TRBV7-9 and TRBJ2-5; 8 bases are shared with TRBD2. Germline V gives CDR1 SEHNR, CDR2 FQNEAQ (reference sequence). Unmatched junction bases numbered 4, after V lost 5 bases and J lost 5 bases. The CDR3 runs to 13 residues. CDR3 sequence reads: CASSMSGSETQYF. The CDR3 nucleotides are TGTGCCAGCAGCATGAGCGGGAGTGAGACCCAGTACTTC.

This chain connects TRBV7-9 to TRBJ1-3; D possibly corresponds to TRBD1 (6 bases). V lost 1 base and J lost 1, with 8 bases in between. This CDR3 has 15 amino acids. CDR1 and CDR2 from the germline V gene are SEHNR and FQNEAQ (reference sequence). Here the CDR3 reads CASSLVGASGNTIYF. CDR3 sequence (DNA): TGTGCCAGCAGCTTAGTGGGGGCGTCTGGAAACACCATATATTTT.

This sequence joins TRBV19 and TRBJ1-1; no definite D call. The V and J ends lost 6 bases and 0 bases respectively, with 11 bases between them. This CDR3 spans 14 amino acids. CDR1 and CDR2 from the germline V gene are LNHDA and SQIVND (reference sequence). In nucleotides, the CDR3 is TGTGCCAGTAGAATCTGGGGAATGAACACTGAAGCTTTCTTT. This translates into CASRIWGMNTEAFF.

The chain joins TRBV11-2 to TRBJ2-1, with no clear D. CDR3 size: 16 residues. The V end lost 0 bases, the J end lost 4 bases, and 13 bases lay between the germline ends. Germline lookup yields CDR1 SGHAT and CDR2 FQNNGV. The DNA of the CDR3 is TGTGCCAGCAGCTTAGACCCGCCGGGCCCATACAATGAGCAGTTCTTC. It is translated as CASSLDPPGPYNEQFF.

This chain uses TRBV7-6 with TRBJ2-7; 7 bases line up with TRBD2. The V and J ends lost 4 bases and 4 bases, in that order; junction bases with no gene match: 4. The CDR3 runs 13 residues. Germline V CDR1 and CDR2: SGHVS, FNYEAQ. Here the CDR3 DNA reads TGTGCCAGCAGCTGGGCTAGCGGATACGAGCAGTACTTC. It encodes CASSWASGYEQYF.

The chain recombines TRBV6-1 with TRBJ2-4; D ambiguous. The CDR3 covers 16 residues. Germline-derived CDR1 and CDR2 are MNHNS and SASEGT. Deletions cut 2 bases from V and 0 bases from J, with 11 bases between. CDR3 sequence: CASSEPVSGAKNIQYF. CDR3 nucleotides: TGTGCCAGCAGTGAACCGGTTTCGGGAGCCAAAAACATTCAGTACTTC.

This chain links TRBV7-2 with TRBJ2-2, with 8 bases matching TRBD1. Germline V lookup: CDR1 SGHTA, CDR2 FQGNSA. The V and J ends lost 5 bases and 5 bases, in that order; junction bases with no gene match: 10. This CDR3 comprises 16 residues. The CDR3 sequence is CASSISGTGNTGELFF. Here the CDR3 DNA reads TGTGCCAGCAGCATCTCCGGGACAGGAAATACCGGGGAGCTGTTTTTT. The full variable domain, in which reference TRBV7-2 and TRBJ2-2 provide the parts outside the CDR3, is GAGVSQSPSNKVTEKGKDVELRCDPISGHTALYWYRQSLGQGLEFLIYFQGNSAPDKSGLPSDRFSAERTGGSVSTLTIQRTQQEDSAVYLCASSISGTGNTGELFFGEGSRLTVL.

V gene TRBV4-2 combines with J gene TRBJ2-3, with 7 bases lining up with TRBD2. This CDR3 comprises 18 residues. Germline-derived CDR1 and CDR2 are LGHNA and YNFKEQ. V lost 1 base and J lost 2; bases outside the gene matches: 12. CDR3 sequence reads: CASSQASYLADHTDTQYF. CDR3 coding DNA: TGTGCCAGCAGCCAAGCCTCCTACCTAGCGGACCACACAGATACGCAGTATTTT.

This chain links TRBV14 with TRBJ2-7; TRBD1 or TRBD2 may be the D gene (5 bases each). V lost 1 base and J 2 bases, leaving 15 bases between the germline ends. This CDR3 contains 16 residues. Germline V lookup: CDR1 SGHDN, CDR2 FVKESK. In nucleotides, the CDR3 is TGTGCCAGCAGCCAAGTTTGGGGGAGCGTTACCTACGAGCAGTACTTC. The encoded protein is CASSQVWGSVTYEQYF. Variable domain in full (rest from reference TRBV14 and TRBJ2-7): EAGVTQFPSHSVIEKGQTVTLRCDPISGHDNLYWYRRVMGKEIKFLLHFVKESKQDESGMPNNRFLAERTGGTYSTLKVQPAELEDSGVYFCASSQVWGSVTYEQYFGPGTRLTVT.

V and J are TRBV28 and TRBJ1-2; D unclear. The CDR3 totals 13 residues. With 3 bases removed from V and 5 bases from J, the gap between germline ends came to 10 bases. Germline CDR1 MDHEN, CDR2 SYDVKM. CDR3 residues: CASSLAFSYGYTF. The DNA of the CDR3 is TGTGCCAGCAGTTTGGCGTTCTCTTATGGCTACACCTTC.

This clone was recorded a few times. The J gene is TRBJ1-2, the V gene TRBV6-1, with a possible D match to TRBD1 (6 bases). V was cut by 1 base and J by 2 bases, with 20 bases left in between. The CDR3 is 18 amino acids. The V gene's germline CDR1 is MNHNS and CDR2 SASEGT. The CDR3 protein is CASSEVGHGQTSNYGYTF. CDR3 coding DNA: TGTGCCAGCAGTGAAGTGGGCCATGGACAGACTTCCAACTATGGCTACACCTTC.

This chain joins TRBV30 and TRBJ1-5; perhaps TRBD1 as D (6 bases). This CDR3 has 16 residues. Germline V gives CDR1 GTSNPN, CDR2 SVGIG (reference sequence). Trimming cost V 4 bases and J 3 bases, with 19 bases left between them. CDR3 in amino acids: CAWNRGTWGPNQPQHF. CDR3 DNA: TGTGCCTGGAATAGAGGGACATGGGGCCCCAATCAGCCCCAGCATTTT. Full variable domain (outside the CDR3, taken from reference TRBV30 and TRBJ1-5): SQTIHQWPATLVQPVGSPLSLECTVEGTSNPNLYWYRQAAGRGLQLLFYSVGIGQISSEVPQNLSASRPQDRQFILSSKKLLLSDSGFYLCAWNRGTWGPNQPQHFGDGTRLSIL.

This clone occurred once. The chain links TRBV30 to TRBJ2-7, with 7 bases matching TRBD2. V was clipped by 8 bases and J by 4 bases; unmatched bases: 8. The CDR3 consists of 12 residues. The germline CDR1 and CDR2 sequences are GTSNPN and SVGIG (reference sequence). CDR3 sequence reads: CAAGVSVYEQYF. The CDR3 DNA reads TGTGCCGCGGGGGTATCGGTGTACGAGCAGTACTTC.

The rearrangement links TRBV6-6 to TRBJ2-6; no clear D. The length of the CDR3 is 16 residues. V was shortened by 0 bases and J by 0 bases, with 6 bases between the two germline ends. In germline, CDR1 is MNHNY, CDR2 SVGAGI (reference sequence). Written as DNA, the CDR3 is TGTGCCAGCAGTTACTCCCCAAACTCTGGGGCCAACGTCCTGACTTTC. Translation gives CASSYSPNSGANVLTF.

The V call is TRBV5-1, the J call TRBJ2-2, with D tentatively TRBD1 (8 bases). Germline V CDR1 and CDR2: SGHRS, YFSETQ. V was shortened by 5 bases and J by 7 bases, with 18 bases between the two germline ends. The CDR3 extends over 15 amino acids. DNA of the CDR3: TGCGCCAGCAGTTCCTGGACAGGGAGGGACGGGGAGCTGTTTTTT. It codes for CASSSWTGRDGELFF.

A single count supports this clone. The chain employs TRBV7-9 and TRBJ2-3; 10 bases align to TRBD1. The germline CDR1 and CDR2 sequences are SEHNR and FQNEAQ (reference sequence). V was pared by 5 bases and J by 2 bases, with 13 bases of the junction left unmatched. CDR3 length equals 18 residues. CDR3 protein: CASSPGTGDIGFTDTQYF. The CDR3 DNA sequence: TGTGCCAGCAGCCCGGGGACAGGGGATATTGGATTCACAGATACGCAGTATTTT.